This note documents a single T cell receptor beta chain sequence. Its antigen is not known. Primers for the PCR totalled 60 Vbeta and 13 Jbeta. The protocol was immunoSEQ multiplex PCR, while the TCRdb copy is restricted to in-frame clones and leaves out a portion. The sample includes about 150,000 clones, about three fifths of them seen just once. These data are taken from a study of cytomegalovirus exposure and HLA in healthy donors. Across the whole study: Tens of millions of unique TCRs from HLA-typed donors made up an early data release. Whole-study findings and limits: Several top significant clusters appeared, in a later analysis, to be linked to common viral pathogens. In a later analysis, TCR beta V- and J-gene trimming showed a link to a missense DCLRE1C variant.

Trimming removed 1 base from V and 2 bases from J; junction bases left unmatched: 5. The CDR3 spans 16 residues. Germline CDR1 SGHTA, CDR2 FQGNSA. Sequencing was performed on PBMCs. The receptor comes from an older woman in good health and CMV-seropositive. V and J are TRBV7-2 and TRBJ2-7; 10 bases line up with TRBD2. CDR3 amino acids: CASSLGGTSVTYEQYF. The CDR3 DNA sequence: TGTGCCAGCAGCTTAGGAGGGACTAGCGTAACCTACGAGCAGTACTTC.